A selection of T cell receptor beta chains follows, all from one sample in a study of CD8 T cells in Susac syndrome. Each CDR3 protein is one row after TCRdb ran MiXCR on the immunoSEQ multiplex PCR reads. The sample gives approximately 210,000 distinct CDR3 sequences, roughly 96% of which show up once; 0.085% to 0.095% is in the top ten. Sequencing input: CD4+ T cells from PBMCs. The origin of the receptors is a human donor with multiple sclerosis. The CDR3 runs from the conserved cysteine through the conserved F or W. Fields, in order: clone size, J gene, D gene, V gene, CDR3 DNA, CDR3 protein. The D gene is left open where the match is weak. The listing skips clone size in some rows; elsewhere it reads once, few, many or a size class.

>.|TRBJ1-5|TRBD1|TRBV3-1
TGTGCCAGCAGCCCTCGGGCCCTGACAGGGGATCAGCCCCAGCATTTT
CASSPRALTGDQPQHF
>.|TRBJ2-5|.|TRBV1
TGCACCAGCAGCCAAGACAAGCGGAAGCAAGAGACCCAGTACTTC
CTSSQDKRKQETQYF
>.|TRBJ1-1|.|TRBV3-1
TGTGCCAGCAGCCAAGGGAATGAAGCTTTCTTT
CASSQGNEAFF
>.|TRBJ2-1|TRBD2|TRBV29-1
TGCAGCGTTGAAGGCGGTTCGGCGGGAGGGCCGTCCTACAATGAGCAGTTCTTC
CSVEGGSAGGPSYNEQFF
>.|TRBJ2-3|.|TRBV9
TGTGCCAGCAGCGGTGGGGCCCAGGATACGCAGTATTTT
CASSGGAQDTQYF
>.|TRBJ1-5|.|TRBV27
TGTGCCAGCAGCCTTCAGGGGAGCAATCAGCCCCAGCATTTT
CASSLQGSNQPQHF
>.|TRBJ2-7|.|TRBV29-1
TGCAGCGTTCCTACTCCTCGGGACGCTTCCTACGAGCAGTACTTC
CSVPTPRDASYEQYF
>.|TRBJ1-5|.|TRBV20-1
TGCAGTGCTAGAGGGGCAGGGGCTGCGCCCCAGCATTTT
CSARGAGAAPQHF
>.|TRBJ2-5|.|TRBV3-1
TGTGCCAGCAGCCGGCAGGGCGGATCGGAGACCCAGTACTTC
CASSRQGGSETQYF
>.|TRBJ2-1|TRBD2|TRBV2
TGTGCCAGCACAAAGACTAGCGTGAGCAATGAGCAGTTCTTC
CASTKTSVSNEQFF
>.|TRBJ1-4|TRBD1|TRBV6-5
TGTGCCACCAGAACCGCCCAGGGGGCAAAGGAAAAACTGTTTTTT
CATRTAQGAKEKLFF
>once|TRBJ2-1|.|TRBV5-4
TGTGCCAGCAGCCCCGTGAGGGGAAGGGGTGTGAATGAGCAGTTCTTC
CASSPVRGRGVNEQFF
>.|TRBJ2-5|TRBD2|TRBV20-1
TGCAGTGCGGAGAGGGCGGGAGCCAGGGAGACCCAGTACTTC
CSAERAGARETQYF
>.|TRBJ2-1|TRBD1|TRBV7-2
TGTGCCAGCAGCTTCCCGGGACAGGGCTCTTACAATGAGCAGTTCTTC
CASSFPGQGSYNEQFF
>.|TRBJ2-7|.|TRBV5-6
TGTGCCAGCAGCCCCGTAGGACCCTACGAGCAGTACTTC
CASSPVGPYEQYF
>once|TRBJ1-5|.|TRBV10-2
TGCGCCAGCAGTGATGGTTACCAGCCCCAGCATTTT
CASSDGYQPQHF
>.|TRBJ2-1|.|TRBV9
TGTGCCAGCAGCGTAGCTGGCCAAACCTACAATGAGCAGTTCTTC
CASSVAGQTYNEQFF
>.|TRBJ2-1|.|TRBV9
TGTGCCAGCAGCCCCGGGGGAAGGATTCAAAATGAGCAGTTCTTC
CASSPGGRIQNEQFF
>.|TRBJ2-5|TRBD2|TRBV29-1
TGCAGCGTTGGAGGGAATCTAGCGGGACCGCAAGAGACCCAGTACTTC
CSVGGNLAGPQETQYF
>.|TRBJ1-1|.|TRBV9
TGTGCCAGCAGCGTAGGCCTCACGGGACTGGTGAACACTGAAGCTTTCTTT
CASSVGLTGLVNTEAFF
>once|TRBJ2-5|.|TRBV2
TGTGCCAGCAGTGCTGGGGTACAAGAGACCCAGTACTTC
CASSAGVQETQYF
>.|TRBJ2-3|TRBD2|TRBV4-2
TGTGCCAGCAGCCAGTTCGGGATTCTAGCGGTGGGCACAGATACGCAGTATTTT
CASSQFGILAVGTDTQYF
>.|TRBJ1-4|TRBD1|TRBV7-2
TGTGCCAGCAGCCAAGATACGGGACAGGGCTACGAAAAACTGTTTTTT
CASSQDTGQGYEKLFF